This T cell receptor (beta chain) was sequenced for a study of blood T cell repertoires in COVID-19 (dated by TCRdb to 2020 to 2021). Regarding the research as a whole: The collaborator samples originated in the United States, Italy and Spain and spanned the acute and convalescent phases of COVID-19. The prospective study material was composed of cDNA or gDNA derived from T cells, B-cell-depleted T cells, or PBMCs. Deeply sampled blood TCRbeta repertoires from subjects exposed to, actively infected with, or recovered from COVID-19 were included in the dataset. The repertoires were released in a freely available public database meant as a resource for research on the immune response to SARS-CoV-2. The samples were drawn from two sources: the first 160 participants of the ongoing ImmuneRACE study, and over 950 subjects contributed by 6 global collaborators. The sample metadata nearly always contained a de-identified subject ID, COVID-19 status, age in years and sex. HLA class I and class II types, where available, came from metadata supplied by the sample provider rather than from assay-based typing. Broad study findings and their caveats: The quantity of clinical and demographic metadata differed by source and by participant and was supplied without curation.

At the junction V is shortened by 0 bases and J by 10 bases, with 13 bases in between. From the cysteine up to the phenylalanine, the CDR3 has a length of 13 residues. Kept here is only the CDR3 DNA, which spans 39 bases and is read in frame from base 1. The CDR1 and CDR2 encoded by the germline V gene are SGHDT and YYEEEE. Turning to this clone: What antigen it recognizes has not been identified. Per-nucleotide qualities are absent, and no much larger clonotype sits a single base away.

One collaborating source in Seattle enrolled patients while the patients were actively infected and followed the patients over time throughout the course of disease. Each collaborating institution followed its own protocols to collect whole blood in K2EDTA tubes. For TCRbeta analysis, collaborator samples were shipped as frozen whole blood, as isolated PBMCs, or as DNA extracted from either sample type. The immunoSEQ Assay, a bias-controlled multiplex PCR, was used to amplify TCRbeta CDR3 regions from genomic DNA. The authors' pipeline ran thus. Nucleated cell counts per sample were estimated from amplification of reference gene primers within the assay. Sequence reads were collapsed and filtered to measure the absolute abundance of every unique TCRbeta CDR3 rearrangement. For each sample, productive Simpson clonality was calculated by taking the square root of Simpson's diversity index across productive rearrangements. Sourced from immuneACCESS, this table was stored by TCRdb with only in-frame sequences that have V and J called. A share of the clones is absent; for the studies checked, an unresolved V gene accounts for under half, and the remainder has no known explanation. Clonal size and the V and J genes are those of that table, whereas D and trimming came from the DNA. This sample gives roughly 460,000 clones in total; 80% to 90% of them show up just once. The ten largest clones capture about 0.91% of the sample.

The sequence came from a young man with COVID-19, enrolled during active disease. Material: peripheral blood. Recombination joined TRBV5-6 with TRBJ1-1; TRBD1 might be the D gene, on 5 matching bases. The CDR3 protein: CASSLGQGVGAFF. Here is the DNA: TGTGCCAGCAGCTTGGGGCAGGGCGTTGGAGCTTTCTTT.